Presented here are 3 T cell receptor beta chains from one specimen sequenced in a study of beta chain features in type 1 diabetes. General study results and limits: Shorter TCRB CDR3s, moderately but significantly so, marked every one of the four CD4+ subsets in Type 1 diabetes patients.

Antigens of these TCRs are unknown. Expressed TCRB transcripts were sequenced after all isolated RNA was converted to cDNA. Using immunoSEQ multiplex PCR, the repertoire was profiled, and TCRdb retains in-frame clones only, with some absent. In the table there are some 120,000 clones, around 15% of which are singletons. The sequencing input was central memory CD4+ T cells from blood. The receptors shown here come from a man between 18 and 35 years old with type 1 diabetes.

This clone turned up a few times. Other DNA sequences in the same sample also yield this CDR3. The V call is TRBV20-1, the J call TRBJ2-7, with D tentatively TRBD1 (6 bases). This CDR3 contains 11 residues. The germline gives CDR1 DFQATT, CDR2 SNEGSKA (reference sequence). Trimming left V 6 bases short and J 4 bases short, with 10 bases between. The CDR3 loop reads CSAFTGYEQYF. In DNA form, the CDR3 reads TGCAGTGCCTTTACAGGGTACGAGCAGTACTTC.

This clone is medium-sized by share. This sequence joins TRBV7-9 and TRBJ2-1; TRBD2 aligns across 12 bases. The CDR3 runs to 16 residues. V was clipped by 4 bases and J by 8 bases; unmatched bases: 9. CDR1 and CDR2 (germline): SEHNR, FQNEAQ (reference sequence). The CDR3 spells CASSSGLAGKVDEQFF. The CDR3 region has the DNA TGTGCCAGCAGCTCGGGACTAGCGGGTAAGGTGGATGAGCAGTTCTTC.

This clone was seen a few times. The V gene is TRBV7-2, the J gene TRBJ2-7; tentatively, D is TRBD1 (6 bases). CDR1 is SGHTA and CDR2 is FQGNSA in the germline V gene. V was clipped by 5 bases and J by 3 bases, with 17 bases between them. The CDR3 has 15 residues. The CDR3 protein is CASSQQGGMIYEQYF. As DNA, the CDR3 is TGTGCCAGCAGCCAGCAAGGGGGAATGATCTACGAGCAGTACTTC.